Below, 4 T cell receptor beta chains from the same sample are listed, as sequenced in a study of blood T cell repertoires in COVID-19 (dated by TCRdb to the early 2020s). Libraries were built with the immunoSEQ multiplex PCR assay. TCRdb took over this immuneACCESS table, retaining in-frame rearrangements with V and J assigned. Such tables are incomplete; in checked studies, under half of the missing clones stem from an unresolved V gene, and the remainder is unexplained. A total of 100,000 to 150,000 clones appear in this sample, roughly 85% of them only once. About 6.2% of the sample goes to the ten largest clones. Sample: peripheral blood. Every receptor here comes from an older man with active or convalescent COVID-19.

This chain links TRBV7-9 with TRBJ2-6; 9 bases agree with TRBD1. CDR3 length: 18 amino acids. Germline values: CDR1 SEHNR, CDR2 FQNEAQ (reference sequence). The junction had 7 bases not matched to a gene; V was cut back by 4 bases and J by 0 bases. The CDR3, as DNA: TGTGCCAGCAGCTCCTTCCGGGACAGGGCCTCTGGGGCCAACGTCCTGACTTTC. Translating it yields CASSSFRDRASGANVLTF.

The chain uses TRBV19 and TRBJ1-4; D may be TRBD1 (5 bases). CDR3 size: 15 residues. Germline V gene sequence: CDR1 LNHDA, CDR2 SQIVND (reference sequence). Trimming removed 4 bases at V and 7 bases at J, with 16 bases between. In DNA form, the CDR3 reads TGTGCCAGTAGTACGAAATCCCAGGGTGGTGAAAAACTGTTTTTT. This encodes CASSTKSQGGEKLFF.

This clone was counted a few times. The chain has TRBV4-3 and TRBJ2-7, with 8 bases aligning to TRBD1. The trim removed 4 bases at V and 2 bases at J, leaving 4 bases unmatched. The germline V gene has CDR1 LGHNA and CDR2 YSLEER. CDR3 length: 14 residues. The CDR3 DNA sequence: TGCGCCAGCAGCCCGACAGGGGACCCCTACGAGCAGTACTTC. Its protein is CASSPTGDPYEQYF.

The chain carries TRBV29-1 and TRBJ2-4; D possibly corresponds to TRBD1 (5 bases). V dropped 2 bases and J dropped 6 bases, with 14 bases sitting between them. This CDR3 contains 14 residues. Per germline, CDR1 SQVTM and CDR2 ANQGSEA. The CDR3 DNA reads as TGCAGCGTTGAATCTGCAGGGATTGGAAACATTCAGTACTTC. Residues: CSVESAGIGNIQYF.